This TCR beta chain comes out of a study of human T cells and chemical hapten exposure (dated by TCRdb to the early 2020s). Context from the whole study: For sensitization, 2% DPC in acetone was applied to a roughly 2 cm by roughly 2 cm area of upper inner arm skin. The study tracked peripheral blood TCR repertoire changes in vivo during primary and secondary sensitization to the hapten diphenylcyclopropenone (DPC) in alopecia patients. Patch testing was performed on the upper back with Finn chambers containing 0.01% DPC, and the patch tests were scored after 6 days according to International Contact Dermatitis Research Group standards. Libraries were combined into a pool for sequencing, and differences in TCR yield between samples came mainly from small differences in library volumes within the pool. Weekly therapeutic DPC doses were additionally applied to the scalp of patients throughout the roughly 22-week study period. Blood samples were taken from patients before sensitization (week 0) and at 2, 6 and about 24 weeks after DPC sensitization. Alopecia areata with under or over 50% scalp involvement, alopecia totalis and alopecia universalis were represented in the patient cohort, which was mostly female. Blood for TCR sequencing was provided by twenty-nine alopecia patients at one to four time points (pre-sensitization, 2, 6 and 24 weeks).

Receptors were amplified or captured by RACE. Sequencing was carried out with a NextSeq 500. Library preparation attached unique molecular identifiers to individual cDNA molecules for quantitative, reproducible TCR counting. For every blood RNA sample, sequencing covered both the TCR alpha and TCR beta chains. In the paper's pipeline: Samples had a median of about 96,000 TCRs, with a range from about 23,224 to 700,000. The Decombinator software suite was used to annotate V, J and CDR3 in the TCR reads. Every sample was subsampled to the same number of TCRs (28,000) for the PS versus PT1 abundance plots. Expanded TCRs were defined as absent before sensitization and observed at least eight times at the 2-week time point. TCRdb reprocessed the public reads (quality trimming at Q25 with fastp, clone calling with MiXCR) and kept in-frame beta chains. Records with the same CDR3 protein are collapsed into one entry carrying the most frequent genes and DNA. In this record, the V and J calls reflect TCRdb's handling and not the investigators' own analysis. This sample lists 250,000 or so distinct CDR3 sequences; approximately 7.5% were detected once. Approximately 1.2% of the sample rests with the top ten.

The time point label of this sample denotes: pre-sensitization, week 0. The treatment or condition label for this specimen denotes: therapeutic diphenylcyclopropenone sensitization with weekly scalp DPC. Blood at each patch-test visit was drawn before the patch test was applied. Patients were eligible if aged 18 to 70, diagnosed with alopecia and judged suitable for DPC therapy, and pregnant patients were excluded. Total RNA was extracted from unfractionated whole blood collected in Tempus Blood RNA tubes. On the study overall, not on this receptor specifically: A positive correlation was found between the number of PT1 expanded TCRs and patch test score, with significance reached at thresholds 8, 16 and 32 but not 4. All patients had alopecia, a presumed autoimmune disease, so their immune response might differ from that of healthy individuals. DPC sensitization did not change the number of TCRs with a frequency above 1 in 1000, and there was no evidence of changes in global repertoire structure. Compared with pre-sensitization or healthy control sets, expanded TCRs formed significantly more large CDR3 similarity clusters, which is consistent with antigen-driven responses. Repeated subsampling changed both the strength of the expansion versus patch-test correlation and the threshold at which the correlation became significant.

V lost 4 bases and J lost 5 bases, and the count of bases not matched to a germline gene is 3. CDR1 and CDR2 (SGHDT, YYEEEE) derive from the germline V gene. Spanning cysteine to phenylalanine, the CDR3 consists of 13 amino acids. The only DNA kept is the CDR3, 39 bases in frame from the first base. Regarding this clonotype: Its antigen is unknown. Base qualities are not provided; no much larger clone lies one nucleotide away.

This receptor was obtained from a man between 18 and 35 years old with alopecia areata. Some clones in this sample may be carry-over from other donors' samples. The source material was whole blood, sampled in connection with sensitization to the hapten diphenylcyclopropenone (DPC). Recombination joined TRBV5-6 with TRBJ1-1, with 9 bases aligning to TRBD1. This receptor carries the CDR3 CASSADRGTEAFF. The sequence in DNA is TGTGCCAGCAGCGCTGACAGGGGGACTGAAGCTTTCTTT.